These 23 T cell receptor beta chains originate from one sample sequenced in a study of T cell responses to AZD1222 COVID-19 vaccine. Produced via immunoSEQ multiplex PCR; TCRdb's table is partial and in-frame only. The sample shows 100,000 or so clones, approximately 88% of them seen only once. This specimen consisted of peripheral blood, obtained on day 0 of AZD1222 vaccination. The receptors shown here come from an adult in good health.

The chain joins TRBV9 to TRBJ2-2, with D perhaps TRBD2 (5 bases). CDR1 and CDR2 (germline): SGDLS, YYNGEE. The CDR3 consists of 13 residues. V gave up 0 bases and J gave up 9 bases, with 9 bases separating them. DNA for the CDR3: TGTGCCAGCAGCGTAGTAGCCGGGAGGGAGCTGTTTTTT. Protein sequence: CASSVVAGRELFF.

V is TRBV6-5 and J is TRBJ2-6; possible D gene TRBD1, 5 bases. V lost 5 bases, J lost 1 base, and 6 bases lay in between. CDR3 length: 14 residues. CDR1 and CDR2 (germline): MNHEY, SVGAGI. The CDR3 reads CASSPGSGANVLTF. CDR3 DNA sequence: TGTGCCAGCAGTCCAGGGTCTGGGGCCAACGTCCTGACTTTC.

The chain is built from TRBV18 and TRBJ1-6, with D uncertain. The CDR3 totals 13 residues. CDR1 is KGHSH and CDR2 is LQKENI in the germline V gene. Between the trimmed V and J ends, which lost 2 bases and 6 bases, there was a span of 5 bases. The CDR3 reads CASSPSLNSPLHF. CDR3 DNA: TGTGCCAGCTCACCAAGTCTTAATTCACCCCTCCACTTT.

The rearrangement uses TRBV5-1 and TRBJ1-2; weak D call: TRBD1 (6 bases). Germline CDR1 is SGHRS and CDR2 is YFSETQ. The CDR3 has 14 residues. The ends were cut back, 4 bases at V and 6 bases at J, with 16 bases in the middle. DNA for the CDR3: TGCGCCAGCAGCGGAGTCGGGCAGGGGAATGGCTACACCTTC. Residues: CASSGVGQGNGYTF.

This chain's CDR3 is CASRDRSSYEQYF. The CDR3 region has the DNA TGTGCCAGTAGAGACCGGAGCTCCTACGAGCAGTACTTC. This chain links TRBV19 with TRBJ2-7; D is uncertain. Germline CDR1 reads LNHDA; CDR2 reads SQIVND (reference sequence). Between the trimmed V and J ends, which lost 6 bases and 0 bases, there was a span of 9 bases. The CDR3 extends over 13 amino acids.

The CDR3 is CASSSGDTDTEAFF. CDR3 sequence (DNA): TGTGCCAGCAGTTCGGGGGACACAGACACTGAAGCTTTCTTT. This chain joins TRBV6-5 and TRBJ1-1; D possibly corresponds to TRBD1 (6 bases). Per the germline V gene, CDR1 is MNHEY and CDR2 is SVGAGI. Trimming cost V 4 bases and J 3 bases, with 12 bases left between them. The CDR3 covers 14 residues.

CDR3 coding DNA: TGTGCCAGCAGCAAAACGACAGGACCCTCCTACGAGCAGTACTTC. Amino acid sequence: CASSKTTGPSYEQYF. V gene TRBV6-1 combines with J gene TRBJ2-7, with D possibly TRBD1 on 6 matching bases. The CDR3 extends over 15 amino acids. Germline CDR1 and CDR2: MNHNS and SASEGT. The V end was cut by 6 bases, the J end by 0 bases, with 15 bases between.

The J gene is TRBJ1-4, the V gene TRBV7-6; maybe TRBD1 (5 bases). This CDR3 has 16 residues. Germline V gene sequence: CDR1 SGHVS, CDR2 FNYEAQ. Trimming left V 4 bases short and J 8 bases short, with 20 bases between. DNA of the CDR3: TGTGCCAGCAGCTCTGAGGGACCTTCGGGATGGGAAAAACTGTTTTTT. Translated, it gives CASSSEGPSGWEKLFF.

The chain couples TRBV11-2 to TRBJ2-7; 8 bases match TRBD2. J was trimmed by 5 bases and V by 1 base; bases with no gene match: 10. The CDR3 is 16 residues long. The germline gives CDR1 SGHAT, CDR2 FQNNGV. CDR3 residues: CASSLASGLERNEQYF. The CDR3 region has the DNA TGTGCCAGCAGCTTAGCTAGCGGGTTGGAGAGGAACGAGCAGTACTTC. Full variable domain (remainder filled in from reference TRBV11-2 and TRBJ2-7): EAGVAQSPRYKIIEKRQSVAFWCNPISGHATLYWYQQILGQGPKLLIQFQNNGVVDDSQLPKDRFSAERLKGVDSTLKIQPAKLEDSAVYLCASSLASGLERNEQYFGPGTRLTVT.

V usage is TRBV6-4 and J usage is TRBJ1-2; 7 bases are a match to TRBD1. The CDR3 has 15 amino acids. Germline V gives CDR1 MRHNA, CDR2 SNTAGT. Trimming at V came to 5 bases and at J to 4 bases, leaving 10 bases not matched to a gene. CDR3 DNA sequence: TGTGCCAGCAGTCCTCGACAGGGTAGCTTCTATGGCTACACCTTC. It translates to CASSPRQGSFYGYTF.

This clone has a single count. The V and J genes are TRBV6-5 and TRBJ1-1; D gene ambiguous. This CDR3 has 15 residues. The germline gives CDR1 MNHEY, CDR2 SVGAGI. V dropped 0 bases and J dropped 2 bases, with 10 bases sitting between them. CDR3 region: CASSYSLETNTEAFF. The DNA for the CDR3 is TGTGCCAGCAGTTACTCCCTTGAGACTAACACTGAAGCTTTCTTT.

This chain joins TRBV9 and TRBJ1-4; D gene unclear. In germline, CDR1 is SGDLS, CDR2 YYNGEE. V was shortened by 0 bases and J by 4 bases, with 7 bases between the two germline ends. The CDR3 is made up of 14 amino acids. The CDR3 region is CASSVGQLNEKLFF. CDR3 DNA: TGTGCCAGCAGCGTAGGCCAGCTTAATGAAAAACTGTTTTTT.

The chain's CDR3 is CASSFTEAMGALHF. The CDR3 region has the DNA TGTGCCAGCAGCTTCACAGAGGCAATGGGAGCCCTCCACTTT. V gene TRBV7-9 combines with J gene TRBJ1-6, with D unclear. The CDR3 totals 14 residues. CDR1 SEHNR and CDR2 FQNEAQ come from the germline V gene (reference sequence). Trimming left V 3 bases short and J 14 bases short, with 17 bases between.

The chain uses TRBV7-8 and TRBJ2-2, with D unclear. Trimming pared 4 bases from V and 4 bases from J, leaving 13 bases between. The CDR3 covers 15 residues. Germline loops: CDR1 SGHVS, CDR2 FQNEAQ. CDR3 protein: CASSSYRFSTGELFF. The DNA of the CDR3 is TGTGCCAGCAGCTCCTATAGGTTTAGCACCGGGGAGCTGTTTTTT.

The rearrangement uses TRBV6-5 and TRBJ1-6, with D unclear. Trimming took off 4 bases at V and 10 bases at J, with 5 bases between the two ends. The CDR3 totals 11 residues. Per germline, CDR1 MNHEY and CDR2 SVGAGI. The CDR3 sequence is CASSFNSPLHF. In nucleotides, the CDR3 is TGTGCCAGCAGTTTTAACTCACCCCTCCACTTT.

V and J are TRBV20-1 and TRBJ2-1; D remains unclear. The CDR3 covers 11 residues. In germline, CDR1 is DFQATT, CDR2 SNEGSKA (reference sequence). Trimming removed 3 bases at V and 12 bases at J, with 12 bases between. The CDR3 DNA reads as TGCAGTGCTAGTCTCGTCCCGGCGCAGTTCTTC. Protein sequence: CSASLVPAQFF.

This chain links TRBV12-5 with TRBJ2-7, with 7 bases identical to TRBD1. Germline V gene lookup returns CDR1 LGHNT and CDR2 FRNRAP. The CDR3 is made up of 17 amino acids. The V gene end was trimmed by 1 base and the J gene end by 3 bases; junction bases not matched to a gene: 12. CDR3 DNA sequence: TGTGCTAGTGGTTTGGGATTTCAGACAGGGCAGTACTACGAGCAGTACTTC. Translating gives CASGLGFQTGQYYEQYF.

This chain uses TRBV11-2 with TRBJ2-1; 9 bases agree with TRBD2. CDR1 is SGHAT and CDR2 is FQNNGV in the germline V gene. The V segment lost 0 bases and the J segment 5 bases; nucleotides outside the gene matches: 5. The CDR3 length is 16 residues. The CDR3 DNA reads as TGTGCCAGCAGCTTAGAGAGGCGGGGGGGCCACAATGAGCAGTTCTTC. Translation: CASSLERRGGHNEQFF.

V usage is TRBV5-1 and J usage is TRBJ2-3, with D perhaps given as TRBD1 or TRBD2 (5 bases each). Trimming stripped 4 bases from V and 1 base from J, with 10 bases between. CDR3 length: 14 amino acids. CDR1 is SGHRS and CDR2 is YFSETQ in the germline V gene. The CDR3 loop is CASSRGQGTDTQYF. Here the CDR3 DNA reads TGCGCCAGCAGCCGGGGCCAGGGCACAGATACGCAGTATTTT.

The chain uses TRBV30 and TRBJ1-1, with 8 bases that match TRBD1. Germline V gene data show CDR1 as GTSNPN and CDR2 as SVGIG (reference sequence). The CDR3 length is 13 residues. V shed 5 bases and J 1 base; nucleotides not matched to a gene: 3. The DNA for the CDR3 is TGTGCCTGGGTGGGGACAGGGAACACTGAAGCTTTCTTT. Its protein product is CAWVGTGNTEAFF.

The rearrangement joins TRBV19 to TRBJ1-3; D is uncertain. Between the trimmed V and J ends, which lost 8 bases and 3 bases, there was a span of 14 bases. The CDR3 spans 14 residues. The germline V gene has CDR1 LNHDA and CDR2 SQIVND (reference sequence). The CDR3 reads CASYDESFGNTIYF. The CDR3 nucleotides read TGTGCCAGTTACGACGAATCCTTTGGAAACACCATATATTTT.

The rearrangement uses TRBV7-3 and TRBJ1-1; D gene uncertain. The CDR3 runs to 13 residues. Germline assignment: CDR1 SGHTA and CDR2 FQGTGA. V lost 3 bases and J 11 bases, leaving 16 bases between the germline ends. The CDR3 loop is CASSLGPLRPAFF. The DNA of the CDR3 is TGTGCCAGCAGCTTGGGTCCCCTCCGTCCCGCTTTCTTT.

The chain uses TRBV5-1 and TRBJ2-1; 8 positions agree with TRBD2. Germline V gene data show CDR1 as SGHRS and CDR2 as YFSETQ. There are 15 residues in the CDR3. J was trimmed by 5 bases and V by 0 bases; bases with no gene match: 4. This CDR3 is CASSLVAGLNNEQFF. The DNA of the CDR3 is TGCGCCAGCAGCTTGGTAGCGGGGCTAAACAATGAGCAGTTCTTC.